The T cell receptor beta chain under discussion was sequenced for a study of T cells in Graves' hyperthyroidism and ophthalmopathy. If no ophthalmopathy progression occurred within 18 months, Graves' hyperthyroidism was stable. Losses at the gene ends were 3 bases for V and 7 bases for J; bases not matched to a gene: 1. The CDR3 extends over 14 amino acids. RNA transcripts provided the source from which TCR beta CDR3 regions were amplified. Initially, a first-round RT-PCR of the TCR CDR3 employed the HTBI primer set. In TCRdb, the multiplex PCR reads were re-called with MiXCR into one record per CDR3 protein. The repertoire has 450,000 to 700,000 distinct CDR3 sequences, around 42% of them found once; the top ten carry around 8%.

The sequence came from a woman aged 18-29 years with Graves' hyperthyroidism. This chain links TRBV12-3 or TRBV12-4 with TRBJ2-1; 12 bases are a match to TRBD2. Source material: peripheral blood or thyroid tissue (not recorded which). The CDR3 region is CASSLTSGSNEQFF. CDR3 nucleotides: TGTGCCAGCAGTTTGACTAGCGGGAGTAATGAGCAGTTCTTC.